What follows are 26 T cell receptor beta chains derived from one specimen sequenced in a study of T-cell memory formation after mild COVID-19 (dated by TCRdb to the early 2020s). Library preparation employed 5' RACE. The instrument given in TCRdb is Illumina NovaSeq 6000. TCRdb reran the public reads through fastp at Q25 and MiXCR, keeping productive beta chains. One record per CDR3 amino acid sequence lists the most common genes and DNA. The sample table lists 350,000 to 550,000 distinct CDR3 sequences, more than 15% of them with a count of one. The top ten hold around a fifth of the sample. The sequencing sample was made of PBMCs or a T cell subset sorted from them (not recorded which). These TCRs come from a man between 18 and 35 years old who had mild COVID-19 (a few samples of this study predate the infection). The sample titles of this study are shuffled in the database, so cell type and time point are left out; the donor was told from shared clones.

This chain connects TRBV27 to TRBJ2-7; the D is unclear. Trimming cost V 5 bases and J 3 bases, with 11 bases left between them. CDR1 and CDR2 from the germline V gene are MNHEY and SMNVEV (reference sequence). This CDR3 has 13 residues. CDR3 nucleotide sequence: TGTGCCAGCAGTCACGGGTCCAGCTACGAGCAGTACGTC. This codes for CASSHGSSYEQYV.

The gene calls are TRBV5-6 and TRBJ2-7; no firm D call. The CDR3 loop spans 14 amino acids. Deletions cut 2 bases from V and 0 bases from J, with 9 bases between. From germline, CDR1 is SGHDT and CDR2 YYEEEE. The CDR3 nucleotides are TGTGCCAGCAGCTTCCTATATAGCTCCTACGAGCAGTACGTC. Encoded protein: CASSFLYSSYEQYV.

The rearrangement joins TRBV28 to TRBJ2-6; 7 nucleotides align to TRBD1. V was clipped by 7 bases and J by 0 bases; unmatched bases: 6. Per germline, CDR1 MDHEN and CDR2 SYDVKM. The CDR3 sequence is 16 residues long. The CDR3 sequence is CASTSGTVSGANVLTF. The CDR3 DNA sequence: TGTGCCAGCACATCCGGGACAGTCTCTGGGGCCAACGTCCTGACTTTC.

The chain joins TRBV7-9 to TRBJ2-5, with 7 positions matching TRBD1. The CDR3 runs to 15 residues. J was trimmed by 2 bases and V by 5 bases; bases with no gene match: 8. Germline CDR1 reads SEHNR; CDR2 reads FQNEAQ (reference sequence). The CDR3 spells CASSELPGQQETQYF. CDR3 nucleotides: TGTGCCAGCAGCGAGCTACCGGGACAGCAAGAGACCCAGTACTTC.

The chain is built from TRBV7-9 and TRBJ2-3, with D unresolved. Germline CDR1 reads SEHNR; CDR2 reads FQNEAQ (reference sequence). The CDR3 has 14 amino acids. V lost 5 bases and J lost 1, with 10 bases in between. This CDR3 reads CASSPESGTDTQYF. CDR3 sequence (DNA): TGTGCCAGCAGCCCGGAATCCGGCACAGATACGCAGTATTTT. Based on the CDR3 plus reference TRBV7-9 and TRBJ2-3, the full variable domain is DTGVSQNPRHKITKRGQNVTFRCDPISEHNRLYWYRQTLGQGPEFLTYFQNEAQLEKSRLLSDRFSAERPKGSFSTLEIQRTEQGDSAMYLCASSPESGTDTQYFGPGTRLTVL.

Only a few counts were recorded for this clonotype. V usage is TRBV12-3 or TRBV12-4 and J usage is TRBJ1-4; 7 nucleotides match TRBD1. There are 14 residues in the CDR3. Unmatched junction bases numbered 3, after V lost 4 bases and J lost 4 bases. The CDR3 is CASSWTGYNEKLFF. CDR3 in DNA: TGTGCCAGCAGTTGGACAGGATATAATGAAAAACTGTTTTTT.

This clonotype has only a few counts. The rearrangement joins TRBV12-3 or TRBV12-4 to TRBJ2-7; TRBD1 matches 8 bases. The V gene end was trimmed by 6 bases and the J gene end by 2 bases; junction bases not matched to a gene: 6. The CDR3 has 14 amino acids. The CDR3 here is CASRTGGKTYEQYV. The CDR3 bases are TGTGCCAGCAGAACAGGGGGTAAGACCTACGAGCAGTACGTC.

The chain joins TRBV7-9 to TRBJ2-4, with D unclear. Germline values: CDR1 SEHNR, CDR2 FQNEAQ (reference sequence). This CDR3 has 14 amino acids. Trimming took off 5 bases at V and 8 bases at J, with 16 bases between the two ends. CDR3 residues: CASSPRPDGDIQYF. The CDR3 DNA reads as TGTGCCAGCAGCCCACGCCCCGATGGGGACATTCAGTACTTC.

This chain links TRBV18 with TRBJ2-7; possibly TRBD1 for D (5 bases). Germline V CDR1 and CDR2: KGHSH, LQKENI. This CDR3 comprises 15 residues. Between the trimmed V and J ends, which lost 1 base and 2 bases, there was a span of 12 bases. DNA for the CDR3: TGTGCCAGCTCACCACAGGCCAGGGCCACCTACGAGCAGTACTTC. It encodes CASSPQARATYEQYF.

At least ten counts were recorded for this clonotype. The J gene is TRBJ2-5, the V gene TRBV7-2; the D gene is possibly TRBD1 (8 bases). This CDR3 comprises 14 residues. The V gene lost 6 bases and the J gene lost 5 bases, with 16 bases spanning the gap. Germline V gives CDR1 SGHTA, CDR2 FQGNSA. Written as DNA, the CDR3 is TGTGCCAGCAGTTCGGAACAGGGGGGGGAGACCCAGTACTTC. Translated, it gives CASSSEQGGETQYF.

A word on this clonotype: The CDR3 does not close with the conserved phenylalanine or tryptophan, likely indicating a read error. The chain recombines TRBV5-1 with TRBJ2-5; D remains ambiguous. V dropped 6 bases and J dropped 5 bases, with 17 bases sitting between them. The germline gives CDR1 SGHRS, CDR2 YFSETQ. The CDR3 is made up of 14 amino acids. In DNA, the CDR3 is TGCGCCAGCACCGGCAGCCGGGTCGTGGAGACCCAGTACTTG. Translation gives CASTGSRVVETQYL.

The chain joins TRBV20-1 to TRBJ2-7; tentative D call: TRBD2 (6 bases). The CDR3 is 14 amino acids. Per the germline V gene, CDR1 is DFQATT and CDR2 is SNEGSKA (reference sequence). Trimming left V 6 bases short and J 4 bases short, with 19 bases between. The CDR3 here is CSATRTDHRYEQYV. For the CDR3, the DNA is TGCAGTGCGACTAGGACCGACCACCGATACGAGCAGTACGTC.

The chain couples TRBV20-1 to TRBJ2-1; 11 bases fit TRBD2. This CDR3 is 17 amino acids long. Looked up from germline, CDR1 is DFQATT and CDR2 is SNEGSKA (reference sequence). With 6 bases clipped from V and 0 bases from J, the junction kept 10 bases outside the gene matches. The CDR3, as DNA: TGCAGTGCCCAGGGGATAGCGGGGGGGAGCTCCTACAATGAGCAGTTCTTC. This translates into CSAQGIAGGSSYNEQFF.

The chain has TRBV4-1 and TRBJ1-6; TRBD1 might be the D (6 bases). V lost 0 bases and J lost 7, with 19 bases in between. This CDR3 spans 18 amino acids. CDR1 is MGHRA and CDR2 is YSYEKL in the germline V gene. The CDR3 nucleotides read TGCGCCAGCAGCCAAGATCTTCAGGGTCCGAGGGGGAATTCACCCCTCCACTTT. Translation gives CASSQDLQGPRGNSPLHF.

The gene calls are TRBV10-3 and TRBJ2-5; D gene uncertain. From germline, CDR1 is ENHRY and CDR2 SYGVKD. The V and J ends lost 0 bases and 3 bases respectively, with 5 bases between them. This CDR3 is built from 13 residues. CDR3 loop: CAISESQKETQYF. For the CDR3, the DNA is TGTGCCATCAGTGAGTCGCAGAAAGAGACCCAGTACTTC.

This clonotype was detected a few times. CDR3 sequence (DNA): TGCGCCAGCAGCTTGGTCGTCAGCTATGGCTACACCTTC. Its protein is CASSLVVSYGYTF. The chain employs TRBV5-1 and TRBJ1-2; D ambiguous. Per the germline V gene, CDR1 is SGHRS and CDR2 is YFSETQ. Between the trimmed V and J ends, which lost 0 bases and 4 bases, there was a span of 7 bases. This CDR3 is built from 13 residues.

This clonotype came up a few times. The chain has TRBV20-1 and TRBJ2-3, with D uncertain. V lost 2 bases and J lost 4, with 7 bases in between. CDR3 size: 12 residues. Germline V gene sequence: CDR1 DFQATT, CDR2 SNEGSKA (reference sequence). CDR3 region: CSARQAADTQYF. Here the CDR3 DNA reads TGCAGTGCTAGACAGGCCGCAGATACGCAGTATTTT.

The rearrangement uses TRBV12-3 or TRBV12-4 and TRBJ2-1; TRBD2 matches at 8 bases. The CDR3 is 16 amino acids. The V gene end was trimmed by 8 bases and the J gene end by 7 bases; junction bases not matched to a gene: 16. The CDR3 coding sequence is TGTGCCAGCGCCTACGGCGGGAGGCTTCGGGGTAATGAGCAGTTCTTC. Translated, it gives CASAYGGRLRGNEQFF.

This chain joins TRBV4-1 and TRBJ1-5, with a tentative D call TRBD1 (6 bases). The CDR3 sequence is 15 residues long. CDR1 MGHRA and CDR2 YSYEKL come from the germline V gene. V was trimmed by 1 base and J by 6 bases, leaving 13 bases between them. The CDR3 sequence is CASSQGPGAIQPQHF. The CDR3 DNA follows: TGCGCCAGCAGCCAAGGGCCGGGGGCCATTCAGCCCCAGCATTTT.

V is TRBV29-1 and J is TRBJ2-7; TRBD1 aligns across 8 bases. There are 12 residues in the CDR3. Trimming removed 8 bases from V and 3 bases from J; junction bases left unmatched: 6. The germline V gene encodes CDR1 SQVTM and CDR2 ANQGSEA. CDR3 nucleotides: TGCAGCTTCACAGGGGGAGACTACGAGCAGTACTTC. It encodes CSFTGGDYEQYF.

V and J are TRBV27 and TRBJ1-6, with a possible D match to TRBD1 (6 bases). Trimming took 4 bases from V and 9 from J, leaving 10 bases between them. CDR1 and CDR2 from the germline V gene are MNHEY and SMNVEV (reference sequence). The CDR3 covers 13 residues. In DNA, the CDR3 is TGTGCCAGCAGTTCAGGGGCTAGTTCACCCCTCCACTTT. As protein: CASSSGASSPLHF.

This clonotype was counted only a few times. V and J are TRBV20-1 and TRBJ1-2, with D possibly TRBD1 on 5 matching bases. The CDR3 covers 13 residues. Germline assignment: CDR1 DFQATT and CDR2 SNEGSKA (reference sequence). V dropped 4 bases and J dropped 4 bases, with 13 bases sitting between them. Here the CDR3 reads CSANPGHFYGYTF. The CDR3 bases are TGCAGTGCTAACCCCGGACATTTCTATGGCTACACCTTC.

V usage is TRBV7-2 and J usage is TRBJ2-5; D is perhaps TRBD1 or TRBD2 (5 bases each). The germline V and J ends were trimmed by 5 bases and 5 bases, with 15 bases remaining between them. The CDR3 contains 14 residues. Germline CDR1 reads SGHTA; CDR2 reads FQGNSA. CDR3 DNA sequence: TGTGCCAGCAGCATTTCCGGGGCCAGCGAGACCCAGTACTTC. It codes for CASSISGASETQYF.

The rearrangement joins TRBV28 to TRBJ1-1; 7 bases map to TRBD1. Per the germline V gene, CDR1 is MDHEN and CDR2 is SYDVKM. V trimming: 10 bases; J trimming: 1 base; junction bases outside the gene matches: 15. The CDR3 covers 16 residues. The DNA for the CDR3 is TGTGCCACCTCCAAGACAGGGTCTCTGGAGAACACTGAAGCTTTCTTT. This sequence encodes CATSKTGSLENTEAFF.

This clonotype was counted a few times. The chain combines TRBV28 with TRBJ1-5, with 10 bases identical to TRBD1. This CDR3 region has 16 residues. Per the germline V gene, CDR1 is MDHEN and CDR2 is SYDVKM. The trim removed 5 bases at V and 7 bases at J, leaving 11 bases unmatched. The CDR3 loop is CASSPTGTGVGQPQHF. CDR3 coding DNA: TGTGCCAGCAGTCCTACCGGGACAGGGGTTGGGCAGCCCCAGCATTTT.

The CDR3 sequence: CATSIGGNSYEQYV. The CDR3 DNA reads as TGTGCCACCAGCATTGGCGGCAACTCCTACGAGCAGTACGTC. The rearrangement joins TRBV15 to TRBJ2-7; D is ambiguous. V lost 4 bases and J 0 bases, leaving 10 bases between the germline ends. This CDR3 spans 14 amino acids. The V gene's germline CDR1 is LNHNV and CDR2 YYDKDF (reference sequence).